Below are 27 T cell receptor beta chains sequenced from a single sample in a study of blood T cell repertoires in COVID-19. Sequenced by immunoSEQ multiplex PCR; TCRdb stores in-frame clones only, minus some. The data contain about 270,000 clones, approximately 90% of them singletons. Sequenced: PBMCs or T cells enriched from blood (not recorded which). The receptors come from a woman aged 25 to 39 with acute COVID-19.

V gene TRBV27 combines with J gene TRBJ2-1; 7 positions match TRBD2. Trimming removed 2 bases from V and 7 bases from J; junction bases left unmatched: 11. Looked up from germline, CDR1 is MNHEY and CDR2 is SMNVEV (reference sequence). The CDR3 loop spans 16 amino acids. This CDR3 is CASSLVSSGKGNEQFF. CDR3 coding DNA: TGTGCCAGCAGTTTAGTATCCAGCGGGAAGGGAAATGAGCAGTTCTTC.

This chain uses TRBV18 with TRBJ2-7; D gene unclear. Germline CDR1 reads KGHSH; CDR2 reads LQKENI. Trimming took off 3 bases at V and 3 bases at J, with 3 bases between the two ends. This CDR3 has 11 amino acids. The CDR3 reads CASSPNYEQYF. The CDR3 coding sequence is TGTGCCAGCTCACCCAACTACGAGCAGTACTTC.

The chain carries TRBV27 and TRBJ1-3, with 7 bases aligning to TRBD1. V was clipped by 2 bases and J by 4 bases; unmatched bases: 5. The CDR3 length is 15 residues. CDR1 is MNHEY, CDR2 SMNVEV, per germline (reference sequence). CDR3 amino acids: CASSLKGTEGNTIYF. CDR3 nucleotide sequence: TGTGCCAGCAGTTTAAAAGGGACAGAAGGAAACACCATATATTTT.

The rearrangement uses TRBV7-2 and TRBJ2-2; TRBD2 aligns across 13 bases. Trimming at V came to 3 bases and at J to 8 bases, leaving 9 bases not matched to a gene. This CDR3 is 17 amino acids long. Looked up from germline, CDR1 is SGHTA and CDR2 is FQGNSA. CDR3 loop: CASSFGLAGAWIGELFF. CDR3 coding DNA: TGTGCCAGCAGCTTCGGACTAGCGGGAGCTTGGATTGGGGAGCTGTTTTTT.

The chain employs TRBV5-1 and TRBJ1-2; no clear D gene. Trimming stripped 4 bases from V and 0 bases from J, with 10 bases between. This CDR3 has 14 amino acids. CDR1 and CDR2 from the germline V gene are SGHRS and YFSETQ. CDR3 DNA sequence: TGCGCCAGCAGCCTGGCGGGAGCTAACTATGGCTACACCTTC. Translation: CASSLAGANYGYTF.

This clone was recorded once. The J gene is TRBJ2-1, the V gene TRBV28, with 10 bases fitting TRBD2. In germline, CDR1 is MDHEN, CDR2 SYDVKM. The length of the CDR3 is 12 residues. V lost 2 bases and J lost 12; bases outside the gene matches: 1. This chain's CDR3 is CASSLSGRVQFF. DNA for the CDR3: TGTGCCAGCAGTTTAAGCGGGAGGGTGCAGTTCTTC.

With respect to this clone: At one of its ends the junction is not consistent with the germline gene, which may arise from a read error. The V call is TRBV2, the J call TRBJ1-1; D gene ambiguous. The CDR3 has 13 amino acids. CDR1 is SNHLY, CDR2 FYNNEI, per germline. For the CDR3, the DNA is TGTGCCACCAGTGGGCTGCCGAACACTGAAGCTTTCTTT. Its protein is CATSGLPNTEAFF.

V gene TRBV10-3 combines with J gene TRBJ1-6; no clear D gene. This CDR3 is built from 15 residues. With 5 bases removed from V and 0 bases from J, the gap between germline ends came to 8 bases. Looked up from germline, CDR1 is ENHRY and CDR2 is SYGVKD. The DNA for the CDR3 is TGTGCCATCAGTCGAGAGAGCTCCTATAATTCACCCCTCCACTTT. Protein sequence: CAISRESSYNSPLHF.

In DNA, the CDR3 is TGTGCCAGCGCCCGACTCGTCGGGGGTAGCACAGATACGCAGTATTTT. It specifies CASARLVGGSTDTQYF. V is TRBV5-4 and J is TRBJ2-3; a weak D match, TRBD2 (6 bases). The CDR3 loop spans 16 amino acids. CDR1 and CDR2 (germline): SGHNT, YYREEE (reference sequence). V lost 7 bases to trimming and J lost 0 bases, with 18 bases between them.

V gene TRBV5-5 combines with J gene TRBJ1-1; D call uncertain. The germline V gene encodes CDR1 SGHKS and CDR2 YYEKEE (reference sequence). The CDR3 length is 14 residues. V lost 2 bases to trimming and J lost 1 base, with 9 bases between them. CDR3 in DNA: TGTGCCAGCAGCTTATGGGCAGAGAACACTGAAGCTTTCTTT. Its protein is CASSLWAENTEAFF.

The chain employs TRBV27 and TRBJ1-2; perhaps TRBD1 as D (5 bases). The CDR3 runs to 13 residues. Germline V gene data show CDR1 as MNHEY and CDR2 as SMNVEV (reference sequence). V was cut by 1 base and J by 6 bases, with 9 bases left in between. CDR3 sequence (DNA): TGTGCCAGCAGTTTATTCGCAGGGAATGGCTACACCTTC. This gives the protein CASSLFAGNGYTF.

V is TRBV9 and J is TRBJ1-1; D is possibly TRBD1 (6 bases). V was clipped by 4 bases and J by 1 base, with 11 bases between them. In germline, CDR1 is SGDLS, CDR2 YYNGEE. The CDR3 consists of 14 residues. The CDR3 DNA reads as TGTGCCAGCAGCATCTCAGGGGAGAACACTGAAGCTTTCTTT. It encodes CASSISGENTEAFF.

V gene TRBV10-3 combines with J gene TRBJ2-1; 8 positions match TRBD1. The junction had 6 bases not matched to a gene; V was cut back by 4 bases and J by 4 bases. CDR1 is ENHRY, CDR2 SYGVKD, per germline. The CDR3 spans 15 residues. CDR3 residues: CAISVSQGAYNEQFF. The CDR3 nucleotides are TGTGCCATCAGTGTGAGCCAGGGGGCTTACAATGAGCAGTTCTTC.

About this clone itself: Different DNA sequences within this sample yield the same CDR3. The V and J genes are TRBV3-1 (or the pseudogene TRBV3-2) and TRBJ2-5; 9 bases line up with TRBD2. Germline CDR1 LGHDT, CDR2 YNNKEL (reference sequence). The CDR3 loop spans 15 amino acids. V shed 4 bases, J shed 5 bases, and the junction held 8 bases outside the gene matches. The CDR3, as DNA: TGTGCCAGCAGCCCCCCCGGGGCGGGAGGGGAGACCCAGTACTTC. This sequence encodes CASSPPGAGGETQYF.

The rearrangement links TRBV4-1 to TRBJ1-5; TRBD1 matches at 10 bases. Germline CDR1 MGHRA, CDR2 YSYEKL. J gave up 7 bases and V 1 base, and 4 bases lay outside the gene matches. The CDR3 has 15 amino acids. The CDR3 spells CASSQVGQGIQPQHF. CDR3 coding DNA: TGCGCCAGCAGCCAAGTGGGACAGGGGATCCAGCCCCAGCATTTT.

This chain links TRBV7-9 with TRBJ1-2, with 9 bases identical to TRBD1. Losses at the gene ends were 0 bases for V and 6 bases for J; bases not matched to a gene: 8. This CDR3 is built from 16 residues. CDR1 is SEHNR and CDR2 is FQNEAQ in the germline V gene (reference sequence). CDR3 protein: CASSLAQGAHSNGYTF. The CDR3, as DNA: TGTGCCAGCAGCTTAGCACAGGGGGCGCATTCCAATGGCTACACCTTC.

This chain links TRBV27 with TRBJ2-3, with 7 bases matching TRBD1. CDR1 is MNHEY and CDR2 is SMNVEV in the germline V gene (reference sequence). Germline trimming cut 5 bases from V and 2 bases from J; bases unmatched to any gene: 7. The CDR3 spans 15 residues. DNA for the CDR3: TGTGCCAGCAGTGACAGACAGGGTCCCACAGATACGCAGTATTTT. Its protein product is CASSDRQGPTDTQYF.

The rearrangement joins TRBV5-1 to TRBJ2-2; TRBD1 matches at 9 bases. The germline CDR1 and CDR2 sequences are SGHRS and YFSETQ. The CDR3 has 16 residues. Unmatched junction bases numbered 7, after V lost 3 bases and J lost 4 bases. In DNA, the CDR3 is TGCGCCAGCAGCTCGCCGGGACAGGGTGTCACCGGGGAGCTGTTTTTT. Amino acid sequence: CASSSPGQGVTGELFF.

The chain recombines TRBV28 with TRBJ2-7; D remains ambiguous. Germline-derived CDR1 and CDR2 are MDHEN and SYDVKM. Trimming took 6 bases from V and 0 from J, leaving 18 bases between them. This CDR3 has 16 residues. The CDR3 protein is CASSISGFGSSYEQYF. The CDR3 DNA follows: TGTGCCAGCAGCATATCAGGCTTTGGCAGCTCCTACGAGCAGTACTTC.

As for this clone: Additional DNA sequences in this sample encode the identical CDR3. The chain uses TRBV2 and TRBJ2-5; the D is unclear. CDR1 is SNHLY, CDR2 FYNNEI, per germline. The CDR3 extends over 12 amino acids. Between the trimmed V and J ends, which lost 1 base and 5 bases, there was a span of 5 bases. The CDR3 sequence: CASSEGRETQYF. The CDR3 bases are TGTGCCAGCAGTGAAGGTCGGGAGACCCAGTACTTC. Based on the CDR3 plus reference TRBV2 and TRBJ2-5, the full variable domain is EPEVTQTPSHQVTQMGQEVILRCVPISNHLYFYWYRQILGQKVEFLVSFYNNEISEKSEIFDDQFSVERPDGSNFTLKIRSTKLEDSAMYFCASSEGRETQYFGPGTRLLVL.

The chain combines TRBV2 with TRBJ1-4; 8 bases line up with TRBD1. This CDR3 has 15 residues. Germline trimming cut 6 bases from V and 3 bases from J; bases unmatched to any gene: 6. Germline V gives CDR1 SNHLY, CDR2 FYNNEI. CDR3 amino acids: CASRGTGGANEKLFF. The CDR3 DNA is TGTGCCAGCAGGGGGACAGGCGGGGCTAATGAAAAACTGTTTTTT. Full variable domain (remainder filled in from reference TRBV2 and TRBJ1-4): EPEVTQTPSHQVTQMGQEVILRCVPISNHLYFYWYRQILGQKVEFLVSFYNNEISEKSEIFDDQFSVERPDGSNFTLKIRSTKLEDSAMYFCASRGTGGANEKLFFGSGTQLSVL.

This chain connects TRBV7-9 to TRBJ2-3; D remains ambiguous. CDR1 is SEHNR and CDR2 is FQNEAQ in the germline V gene (reference sequence). The CDR3 sequence is 15 residues long. The V and J ends lost 3 bases and 2 bases respectively, with 12 bases between them. The CDR3 DNA sequence: TGTGCCAGCAGCTTTCTTGGGCAGTACACAGATACGCAGTATTTT. Its translation: CASSFLGQYTDTQYF.

The chain employs TRBV7-3 and TRBJ2-1; 8 positions match TRBD1. The V and J ends lost 5 bases and 3 bases, in that order; junction bases with no gene match: 6. There are 15 residues in the CDR3. Germline V gene lookup returns CDR1 SGHTA and CDR2 FQGTGA. CDR3 DNA sequence: TGTGCCAGCAGCGTCGGGACAGGTCACTACAATGAGCAGTTCTTC. Translating it yields CASSVGTGHYNEQFF.

The V and J genes are TRBV5-6 and TRBJ2-3; 10 bases map to TRBD2. CDR3 length: 16 amino acids. Germline loops: CDR1 SGHDT, CDR2 YYEEEE. J was trimmed by 5 bases and V by 0 bases; bases with no gene match: 6. CDR3: CASSLVPAGGEDTQYF. The CDR3 nucleotides are TGTGCCAGCAGCTTGGTTCCAGCGGGAGGGGAAGATACGCAGTATTTT.

The rearrangement joins TRBV29-1 to TRBJ2-7, with D perhaps TRBD1 (6 bases). This CDR3 has 13 residues. The V and J ends lost 5 bases and 0 bases respectively, with 11 bases between them. Germline loops: CDR1 SQVTM, CDR2 ANQGSEA. The CDR3, as DNA: TGCAGCGTTACAGGGCCCCTCTCCTACGAGCAGTACTTC. Translated: CSVTGPLSYEQYF.

The CDR3 loop is CASSTQQGIGYGYTF. The DNA for the CDR3 is TGTGCCAGTTCAACCCAACAGGGGATCGGCTATGGCTACACCTTC. This chain connects TRBV19 to TRBJ1-2, with TRBD1 matching 7 bases. The germline V gene has CDR1 LNHDA and CDR2 SQIVND (reference sequence). The V and J ends lost 8 bases and 4 bases, in that order; junction bases with no gene match: 13. The CDR3 extends over 15 amino acids.

This sequence joins TRBV20-1 and TRBJ2-7; D gene unclear. With 6 bases removed from V and 3 bases from J, the gap between germline ends came to 21 bases. CDR3 length equals 15 residues. Germline lookup yields CDR1 DFQATT and CDR2 SNEGSKA (reference sequence). The CDR3 DNA sequence: TGCAGTGCCAGTACCGCGAGCGACCCGCGCTACGAGCAGTACTTC. Translating it yields CSASTASDPRYEQYF.